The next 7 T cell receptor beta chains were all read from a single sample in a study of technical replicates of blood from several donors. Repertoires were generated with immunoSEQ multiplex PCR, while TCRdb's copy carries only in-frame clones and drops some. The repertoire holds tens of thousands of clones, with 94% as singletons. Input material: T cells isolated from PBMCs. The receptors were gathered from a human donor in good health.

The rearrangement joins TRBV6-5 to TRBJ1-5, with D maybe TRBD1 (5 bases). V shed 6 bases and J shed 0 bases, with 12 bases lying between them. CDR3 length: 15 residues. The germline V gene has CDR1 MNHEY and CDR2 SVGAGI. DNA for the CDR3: TGTGCCAGCAGCATGCAGGGTTATAGCAATCAGCCCCAGCATTTT. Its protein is CASSMQGYSNQPQHF.

The DNA of the CDR3 is TGTGCCAGCAGGACAGGGGACAGTGCCTACGAGCAGTACTTC. Its translation: CASRTGDSAYEQYF. The V call is TRBV6-5, the J call TRBJ2-7, with 8 bases aligning to TRBD1. CDR3 size: 14 residues. The V gene end was trimmed by 6 bases and the J gene end by 2 bases; junction bases not matched to a gene: 6. The germline V gene has CDR1 MNHEY and CDR2 SVGAGI.

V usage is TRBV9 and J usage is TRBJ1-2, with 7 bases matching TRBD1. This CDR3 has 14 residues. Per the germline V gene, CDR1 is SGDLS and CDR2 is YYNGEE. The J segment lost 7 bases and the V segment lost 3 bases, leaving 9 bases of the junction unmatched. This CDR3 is CASSATGNSGGYTF. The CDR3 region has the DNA TGTGCCAGCAGCGCGACAGGGAATAGTGGTGGCTACACCTTC.

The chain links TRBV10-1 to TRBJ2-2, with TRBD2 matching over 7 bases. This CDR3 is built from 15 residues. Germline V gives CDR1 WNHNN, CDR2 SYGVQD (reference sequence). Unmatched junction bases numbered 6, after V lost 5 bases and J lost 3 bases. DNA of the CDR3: TGCGCCAGCAGTATCGCGGGAGCCGACACCGGGGAGCTGTTTTTT. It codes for CASSIAGADTGELFF.

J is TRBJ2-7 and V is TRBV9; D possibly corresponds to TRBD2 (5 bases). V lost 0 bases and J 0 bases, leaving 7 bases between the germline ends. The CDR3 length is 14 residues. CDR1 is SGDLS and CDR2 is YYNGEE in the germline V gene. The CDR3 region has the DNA TGTGCCAGCAGCGTAGCTAGCAGCTCCTACGAGCAGTACTTC. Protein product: CASSVASSSYEQYF.

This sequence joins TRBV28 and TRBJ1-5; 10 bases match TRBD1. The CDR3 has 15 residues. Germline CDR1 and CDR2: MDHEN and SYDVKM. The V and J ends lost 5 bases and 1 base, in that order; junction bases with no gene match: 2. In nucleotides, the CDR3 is TGTGCCAGCAGTCGGGACAGGGGAAGCAATCAGCCCCAGCATTTT. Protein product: CASSRDRGSNQPQHF. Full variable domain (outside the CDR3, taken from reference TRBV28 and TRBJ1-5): DVKVTQSSRYLVKRTGEKVFLECVQDMDHENMFWYRQDPGLGLRLIYFSYDVKMKEKGDIPEGYSVSREKKERFSLILESASTNQTSMYLCASSRDRGSNQPQHFGDGTRLSIL.

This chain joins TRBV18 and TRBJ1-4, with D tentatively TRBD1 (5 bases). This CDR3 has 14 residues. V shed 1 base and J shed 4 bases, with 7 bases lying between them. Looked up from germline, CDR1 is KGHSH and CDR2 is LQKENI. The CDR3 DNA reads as TGTGCCAGCTCACCACAGGGGAATAATGAAAAACTGTTTTTT. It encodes CASSPQGNNEKLFF.